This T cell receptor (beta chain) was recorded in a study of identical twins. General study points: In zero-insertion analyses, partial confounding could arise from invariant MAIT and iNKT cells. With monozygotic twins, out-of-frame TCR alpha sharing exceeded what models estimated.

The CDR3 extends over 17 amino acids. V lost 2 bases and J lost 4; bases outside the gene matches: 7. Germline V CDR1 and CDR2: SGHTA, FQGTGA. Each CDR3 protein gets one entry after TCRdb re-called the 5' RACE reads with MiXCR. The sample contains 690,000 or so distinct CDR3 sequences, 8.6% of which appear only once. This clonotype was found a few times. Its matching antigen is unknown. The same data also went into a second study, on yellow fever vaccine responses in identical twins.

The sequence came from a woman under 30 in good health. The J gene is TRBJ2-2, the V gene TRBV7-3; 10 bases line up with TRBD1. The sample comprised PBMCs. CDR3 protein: CASSLSGTGVSTGELFF. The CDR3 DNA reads TGTGCCAGCAGCTTATCTGGGACAGGGGTATCCACCGGGGAGCTGTTTTTT.